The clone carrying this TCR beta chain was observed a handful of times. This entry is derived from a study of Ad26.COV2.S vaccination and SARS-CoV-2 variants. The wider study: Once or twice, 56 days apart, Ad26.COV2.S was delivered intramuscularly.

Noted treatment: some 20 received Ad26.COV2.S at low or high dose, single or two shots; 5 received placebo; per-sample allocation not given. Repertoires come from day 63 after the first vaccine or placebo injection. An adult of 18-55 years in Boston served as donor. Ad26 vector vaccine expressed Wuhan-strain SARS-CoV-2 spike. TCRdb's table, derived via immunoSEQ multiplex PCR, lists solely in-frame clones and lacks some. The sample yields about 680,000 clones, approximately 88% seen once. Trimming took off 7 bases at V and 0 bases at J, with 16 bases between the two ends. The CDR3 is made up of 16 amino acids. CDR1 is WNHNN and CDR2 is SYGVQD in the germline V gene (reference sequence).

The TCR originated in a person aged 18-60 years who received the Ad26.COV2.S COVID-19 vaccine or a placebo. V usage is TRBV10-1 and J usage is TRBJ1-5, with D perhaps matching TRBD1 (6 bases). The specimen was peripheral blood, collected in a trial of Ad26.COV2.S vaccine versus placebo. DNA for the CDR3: TGCGCCAGCACCGGACAGCAGAAGAATAGCAATCAGCCCCAGCATTTT. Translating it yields CASTGQQKNSNQPQHF.